What follows are 25 T cell receptor beta chains derived from one specimen sequenced in a study of T-cell reconstitution after alpha-beta-depleted transplantation in children. A library of TCRbeta sequences, prepared with unique molecular identifiers, was generated. Each CDR3 protein gets one entry after TCRdb re-called the PCR reads with MiXCR. The profile shows 700,000 to 850,000 distinct CDR3 sequences, less than 20% of them singletons. Here the sequenced sample was PBMCs, mostly from graft donor cells, taken 360 days after TCRalphabeta/CD19-depleted stem cell transplant. These receptors all stem from a male patient between 10 and 17 years old who had a stem cell transplant for acute lymphoblastic leukemia, so the T cells may come from the graft donor.

The table lists this clonotype with a few counts. The chain employs TRBV27 and TRBJ2-1; 9 positions match TRBD1. In germline, CDR1 is MNHEY, CDR2 SMNVEV (reference sequence). J lost 6 bases, V lost 3 bases, and 9 bases had no gene match. The CDR3 consists of 16 residues. In nucleotides, the CDR3 is TGTGCCAGCAGTTTTGGGACCGGGACAGGGAGCAATGAGCAGTTCTTC. Translating it yields CASSFGTGTGSNEQFF.

The CDR3 spells CASSFRDRGGEQYF. The CDR3 DNA follows: TGCGCCAGCAGCTTCCGGGACAGGGGCGGCGAGCAGTACTTC. The genes are TRBV5-1 and TRBJ2-7; 10 nucleotides align to TRBD1. V was pared by 2 bases and J by 6 bases, with 5 bases of the junction left unmatched. This CDR3 comprises 14 residues. Germline V gene sequence: CDR1 SGHRS, CDR2 YFSETQ.

J is TRBJ1-1 and V is TRBV3-1; D perhaps matches TRBD1 (5 bases). The CDR3 extends over 15 amino acids. With 4 bases removed from V and 0 bases from J, the gap between germline ends came to 12 bases. Germline CDR1 LGHDT, CDR2 YNNKEL (reference sequence). CDR3 in amino acids: CASSPGNRLNTEAFF. The DNA of the CDR3 is TGTGCCAGCAGCCCGGGCAACAGGCTGAACACTGAAGCTTTCTTT.

This clonotype was recorded a few times. This sequence joins TRBV29-1 and TRBJ1-5; weak D call: TRBD1 (6 bases). This CDR3 region has 14 residues. Trimming removed 6 bases from V and 6 bases from J, with 18 bases in between. The V gene's germline CDR1 is SQVTM and CDR2 ANQGSEA. CDR3 amino acids: CSVGSGTQGQPQHF. The CDR3, as DNA: TGCAGCGTGGGATCCGGGACACAGGGTCAGCCCCAGCATTTT.

This clonotype was observed a few times. The rearrangement links TRBV4-1 to TRBJ2-7, with D hard to call. This CDR3 is 14 amino acids long. Between the trimmed V and J ends, which lost 0 bases and 6 bases, there was a span of 12 bases. In germline, CDR1 is MGHRA, CDR2 YSYEKL. This CDR3 reads CASSQDIGPTEQYF. The DNA of the CDR3 is TGCGCCAGCAGCCAAGATATCGGGCCGACCGAGCAGTACTTC.

The J gene is TRBJ2-7, the V gene TRBV5-1; D is unresolved. Looked up from germline, CDR1 is SGHRS and CDR2 is YFSETQ. The CDR3 totals 15 residues. V was clipped by 6 bases and J by 2 bases, with 18 bases between them. Written as DNA, the CDR3 is TGCGCCAGCAAAAGCGACTTGCGCCCACCCTACGAGCAGTACTTC. This encodes CASKSDLRPPYEQYF.

This rearrangement joins TRBV6-5 to TRBJ2-1, with 8 bases aligning to TRBD2. The V and J ends lost 2 bases and 2 bases, in that order; junction bases with no gene match: 8. Per germline, CDR1 MNHEY and CDR2 SVGAGI. The CDR3 length is 17 residues. CDR3 nucleotides: TGTGCCAGCAGTTACAGACTACTAGCGGAGACCTACAATGAGCAGTTCTTC. This gives the protein CASSYRLLAETYNEQFF.

This clonotype was observed a few times. V and J are TRBV27 and TRBJ1-1; 9 bases fit TRBD1. Germline values: CDR1 MNHEY, CDR2 SMNVEV (reference sequence). Trimming took 2 bases from V and 1 from J; bases not matched to a gene: 5. The CDR3 spans 16 residues. CDR3 in amino acids: CASSLEGDRANTEAFF. The CDR3 DNA is TGTGCCAGCAGTTTAGAAGGGGACAGGGCGAACACTGAAGCTTTCTTT.

This clonotype was recorded a few times. The chain employs TRBV12-3 or TRBV12-4 and TRBJ2-3; no clear D. Between the trimmed V and J ends, which lost 3 bases and 2 bases, there was a span of 12 bases. The CDR3 is 15 amino acids. CDR3 in amino acids: CASSFPGGYTDTQYF. The DNA for the CDR3 is TGTGCCAGCAGTTTCCCAGGCGGATACACAGATACGCAGTATTTT.

This clonotype was seen many times. The gene calls are TRBV7-9 and TRBJ1-2; D is undetermined. Germline-derived CDR1 and CDR2 are SEHNR and FQNEAQ (reference sequence). V dropped 3 bases and J dropped 8 bases, with 13 bases sitting between them. The CDR3 is 13 amino acids. This CDR3 reads CASSFVGDLGYTF. CDR3 coding DNA: TGTGCCAGCAGCTTCGTCGGAGACCTGGGCTACACCTTC.

The gene calls are TRBV12-3 or TRBV12-4 and TRBJ2-3; tentative D call: TRBD1 (5 bases). This CDR3 is built from 15 residues. The V gene lost 11 bases and the J gene lost 1 base, with 19 bases spanning the gap. CDR3 loop: CAASQGMKGTDTQYF. In DNA, the CDR3 is TGTGCCGCTTCTCAGGGTATGAAGGGCACAGATACGCAGTATTTT.

This clonotype was detected a few times. V is TRBV10-2 and J is TRBJ2-3; D is undetermined. The germline V gene encodes CDR1 WSHSY and CDR2 SAAADI. CDR3 length: 17 residues. V lost 7 bases to trimming and J lost 2 bases, with 22 bases between them. As DNA, the CDR3 is TGCGCCAGCATGGATCTAGTTGGAACTCGTGACACAGATACGCAGTATTTT. This codes for CASMDLVGTRDTDTQYF.

CDR3 in DNA: TGTGCCAGCAGATCCCTGGGCCGGGAAAATATTGAAGCTTTCTTT. It specifies CASRSLGRENIEAFF. The V and J genes are TRBV7-9 and TRBJ1-1; D is unclear. The CDR3 length is 15 residues. Germline V CDR1 and CDR2: SEHNR, FQNEAQ (reference sequence). Trimming shortened V by 6 bases and J by 7 bases, and 21 bases separated the two germline ends. The whole variable domain, filled in from reference TRBV7-9 and TRBJ1-1, reads DTGVSQNPRHKITKRGQNVTFRCDPISEHNRLYWYRQTLGQGPEFLTYFQNEAQLEKSRLLSDRFSAERPKGSFSTLEIQRTEQGDSAMYLCASRSLGRENIEAFFGQGTRLTVV.

This clonotype was observed a few times. This sequence joins TRBV4-1 and TRBJ1-5, with TRBD1 matching 10 bases. Trimming removed 1 base from V and 6 bases from J; junction bases left unmatched: 6. Germline V gene data show CDR1 as MGHRA and CDR2 as YSYEKL. This CDR3 has 16 amino acids. CDR3 sequence reads: CASSQGLGQGTQPQHF. In DNA form, the CDR3 reads TGCGCCAGCAGCCAAGGTCTGGGACAGGGGACTCAGCCCCAGCATTTT.

The rearrangement joins TRBV10-3 to TRBJ1-3, with D unclear. The germline V and J ends were trimmed by 6 bases and 0 bases, with 9 bases remaining between them. The CDR3 has 14 residues. Germline V lookup: CDR1 ENHRY, CDR2 SYGVKD. The CDR3 protein is CAIRGQLSGNTIYF. In nucleotides, the CDR3 is TGTGCCATCAGGGGCCAGCTCTCTGGAAACACCATATATTTT.

The chain couples TRBV24-1 to TRBJ1-4; D is undetermined. With 4 bases removed from V and 3 bases from J, the gap between germline ends came to 5 bases. The CDR3 totals 13 residues. The germline gives CDR1 KGHDR, CDR2 SFDVKD. The CDR3 nucleotides read TGTGCCACCAGTGAGGTCGCTAATGAAAAACTGTTTTTT. Its protein product is CATSEVANEKLFF.

The chain combines TRBV29-1 with TRBJ1-4, with D possibly matching TRBD1 (5 bases). Trimming stripped 4 bases from V and 4 bases from J, with 10 bases between. Germline lookup yields CDR1 SQVTM and CDR2 ANQGSEA. The CDR3 spans 13 residues. Here the CDR3 reads CSVGARGNEKLFF. Written as DNA, the CDR3 is TGCAGCGTTGGGGCAAGGGGTAATGAAAAACTGTTTTTT. Together with reference TRBV29-1 and TRBJ1-4, the CDR3 gives the full variable domain: SAVISQKPSRDICQRGTSLTIQCQVDSQVTMMFWYRQQPGQSLTLIATANQGSEATYESGFVIDKFPISRPNLTFSTLTVSNMSPEDSSIYLCSVGARGNEKLFFGSGTQLSVL.

This clonotype was picked up many times. The V gene is TRBV7-2, the J gene TRBJ2-3, with 9 positions matching TRBD2. Germline V gene sequence: CDR1 SGHTA, CDR2 FQGNSA. V gave up 2 bases and J gave up 5 bases; unmatched junction bases: 8. CDR3 length equals 16 residues. This CDR3 reads CASSLKVAGGGDTQYF. The CDR3 DNA reads TGTGCCAGCAGCTTAAAGGTCGCGGGAGGGGGAGATACGCAGTATTTT.

This clonotype came up many times. The chain joins TRBV20-1 to TRBJ1-3; D remains ambiguous. V lost 1 base to trimming and J lost 4 bases, with 5 bases between them. The CDR3 runs to 12 residues. Germline V gene data show CDR1 as DFQATT and CDR2 as SNEGSKA (reference sequence). CDR3: CSARGRGNTIYF. The CDR3, as DNA: TGCAGTGCTAGAGGAAGGGGAAACACCATATATTTT.

This clonotype was seen only a few times. This sequence joins TRBV29-1 and TRBJ2-1; no firm D call. In germline, CDR1 is SQVTM, CDR2 ANQGSEA. With 3 bases removed from V and 4 bases from J, the gap between germline ends came to 13 bases. The CDR3 consists of 14 residues. The CDR3 reads CSVDFSGFYNEQFF. CDR3 nucleotides: TGCAGCGTTGATTTTTCCGGGTTTTACAATGAGCAGTTCTTC.

This clonotype was seen only a few times. The CDR3 DNA follows: TGCGCCAGCAGCCAAGATACGGGACTAAGCACAGATACGCAGTATTTT. Its protein product is CASSQDTGLSTDTQYF. The chain combines TRBV4-1 with TRBJ2-3, with 7 bases that match TRBD2. Germline values: CDR1 MGHRA, CDR2 YSYEKL. This CDR3 contains 16 residues. V trimming: 0 bases; J trimming: 0 bases; junction bases outside the gene matches: 3.

This clonotype was counted between two and nine times. The J gene is TRBJ2-1, the V gene TRBV20-1, with 9 bases lining up with TRBD2. V gave up 6 bases and J gave up 4 bases; unmatched junction bases: 10. The CDR3 sequence is 15 residues long. Germline assignment: CDR1 DFQATT and CDR2 SNEGSKA (reference sequence). The CDR3: CSAAAPAGGYNEQFF. The CDR3 nucleotides read TGCAGTGCCGCAGCGCCAGCGGGAGGTTACAATGAGCAGTTCTTC.

CDR3 region: CASSPGTKSNETQYF. The CDR3 DNA follows: TGTGCCAGCAGCCCCGGGACTAAGAGCAATGAGACCCAGTACTTC. This rearrangement joins TRBV25-1 to TRBJ2-5; 7 nucleotides match TRBD2. The length of the CDR3 is 15 residues. V gave up 6 bases and J gave up 5 bases; unmatched junction bases: 12. Germline CDR1 is MGHDK and CDR2 is SYGVNS.

The sample holds a few counts of this clonotype. This chain joins TRBV7-3 and TRBJ2-3; 12 bases map to TRBD2. Germline CDR1 reads SGHTA; CDR2 reads FQGTGA. After removal of 4 bases from V and 0 bases from J, the junction contained 5 bases not matched to a gene. The CDR3 is 17 residues long. The CDR3 sequence is CASSSRLAGASTDTQYF. In DNA form, the CDR3 reads TGTGCCAGCAGCTCCCGACTAGCGGGAGCTAGCACAGATACGCAGTATTTT.

A few counts support this clonotype. The chain employs TRBV27 and TRBJ2-3, with D perhaps matching TRBD1 (5 bases). Germline-derived CDR1 and CDR2 are MNHEY and SMNVEV (reference sequence). This CDR3 is 15 amino acids long. Between the trimmed V and J ends, which lost 8 bases and 2 bases, there was a span of 17 bases. CDR3 coding DNA: TGTGCCAGCGCCCTTCAGGGAACCCTCACAGATACGCAGTATTTT. Protein product: CASALQGTLTDTQYF.